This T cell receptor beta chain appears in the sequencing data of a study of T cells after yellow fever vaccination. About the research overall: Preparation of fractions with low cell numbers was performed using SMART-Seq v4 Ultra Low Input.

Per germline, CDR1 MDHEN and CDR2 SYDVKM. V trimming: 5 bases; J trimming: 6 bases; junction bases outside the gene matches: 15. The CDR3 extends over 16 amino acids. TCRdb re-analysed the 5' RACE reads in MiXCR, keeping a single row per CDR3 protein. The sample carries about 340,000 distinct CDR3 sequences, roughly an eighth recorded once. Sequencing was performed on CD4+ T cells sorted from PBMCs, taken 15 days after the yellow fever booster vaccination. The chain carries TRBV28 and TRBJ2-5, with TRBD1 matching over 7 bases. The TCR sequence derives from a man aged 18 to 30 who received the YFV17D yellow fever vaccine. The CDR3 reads CASSPRTGGVSQTQYF. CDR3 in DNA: TGTGCCAGCAGTCCCCGGACAGGTGGTGTTTCGCAGACCCAGTACTTC.